Below, 13 T cell receptor beta chains from the same sample are listed, as sequenced in a study of cytomegalovirus exposure and HLA in healthy donors. The PCR made use of 60 Vbeta and 13 Jbeta primers. The repertoire was sequenced with immunoSEQ multiplex PCR; TCRdb's copy has only in-frame clones and lacks some. The data hold 130,000 to 150,000 clones, with over 70% observed a single time. The sequencing input was PBMCs. These receptors were taken from a male donor in good health and CMV-seronegative.

The chain uses TRBV19 and TRBJ1-3, with D maybe TRBD1 (6 bases). Germline CDR1 LNHDA, CDR2 SQIVND (reference sequence). This CDR3 is built from 14 residues. The V end was cut by 6 bases, the J end by 3 bases, with 12 bases between. The CDR3 sequence: CASSSGERGNTIYF. CDR3 nucleotide sequence: TGTGCCAGTAGCTCAGGGGAACGTGGAAACACCATATATTTT.

V is TRBV30 and J is TRBJ1-3; a weak D match, TRBD1 (5 bases). With 5 bases removed from V and 4 bases from J, the gap between germline ends came to 15 bases. CDR1 is GTSNPN and CDR2 is SVGIG in the germline V gene (reference sequence). This CDR3 comprises 14 residues. The CDR3: CAWDQGTGGNTIYF. The CDR3 DNA is TGTGCCTGGGATCAGGGAACGGGCGGAAACACCATATATTTT.

This chain uses TRBV30 with TRBJ2-7; 7 bases fit TRBD1. V gave up 7 bases and J gave up 1 base; unmatched junction bases: 7. The CDR3 has 13 amino acids. Germline V CDR1 and CDR2: GTSNPN, SVGIG (reference sequence). The CDR3 region is CAYNPGQSYEQYF. CDR3 sequence (DNA): TGTGCCTATAATCCGGGACAGTCCTACGAGCAGTACTTC.

This clone was seen a few times. This chain uses TRBV19 with TRBJ2-7; the match to TRBD1 covers 8 bases. The CDR3 is made up of 14 amino acids. The V gene end was trimmed by 3 bases and the J gene end by 4 bases; junction bases not matched to a gene: 5. Germline assignment: CDR1 LNHDA and CDR2 SQIVND (reference sequence). CDR3 amino acids: CASSIRDRLYEQYF. The CDR3 DNA sequence: TGTGCCAGTAGTATCCGGGACAGGTTATACGAGCAGTACTTC. The full variable domain, completed using reference TRBV19 and TRBJ2-7, is DGGITQSPKYLFRKEGQNVTLSCEQNLNHDAMYWYRQDPGQGLRLIYYSQIVNDFQKGDIAEGYSVSREKKESFPLTVTSAQKNPTAFYLCASSIRDRLYEQYFGPGTRLTVT.

This chain uses TRBV7-9 with TRBJ2-3, with D perhaps TRBD2 (7 bases). Trimming shortened V by 7 bases and J by 10 bases, and 21 bases separated the two germline ends. Germline V CDR1 and CDR2: SEHNR, FQNEAQ (reference sequence). This CDR3 spans 14 amino acids. DNA of the CDR3: TGTGCCAGCAAGGGGGGGCGGGCGCCCCGCGCGCAGTATTTT. Translation: CASKGGRAPRAQYF.

The chain joins TRBV27 to TRBJ1-1, with TRBD1 matching 9 bases. The CDR3 has 14 residues. CDR1 and CDR2 (germline): MNHEY, SMNVEV (reference sequence). The V segment lost 4 bases and the J segment 7 bases; nucleotides outside the gene matches: 7. Here the CDR3 reads CASSSDRGGVEAFF. The CDR3, as DNA: TGTGCCAGCAGTTCGGACAGGGGTGGAGTTGAAGCTTTCTTT.

The V gene is TRBV29-1, the J gene TRBJ2-7; TRBD1 might be the D (6 bases). CDR1 SQVTM and CDR2 ANQGSEA come from the germline V gene. Trimming removed 6 bases at V and 2 bases at J, with 14 bases between. The CDR3 sequence is 13 residues long. The CDR3 region is CSVPGVSAYEQYF. CDR3 coding DNA: TGCAGCGTGCCAGGGGTCAGCGCCTACGAGCAGTACTTC.

CDR3 DNA: TGTGCCAGCAGCTTGGGGGCAGGGGCGAACACTGAAGCTTTCTTT. Its protein is CASSLGAGANTEAFF. The rearrangement uses TRBV5-8 and TRBJ1-1, with TRBD1 as a possible D gene (6 bases). The CDR3 length is 15 residues. The germline gives CDR1 SGHTS, CDR2 YDEGEE. Between the trimmed V and J ends, which lost 0 bases and 1 base, there was a span of 10 bases.

A few counts support this clone. The chain is built from TRBV19 and TRBJ1-3; TRBD1 might be the D (6 bases). Germline V gives CDR1 LNHDA, CDR2 SQIVND (reference sequence). V was trimmed by 7 bases and J by 3 bases, leaving 31 bases between them. This CDR3 spans 20 amino acids. CDR3 loop: CASTKNPLREGVWSGNTIYF. The CDR3 DNA reads as TGTGCCAGTACCAAAAATCCCCTAAGGGAGGGGGTCTGGAGTGGAAACACCATATATTTT.

This sequence joins TRBV7-8 and TRBJ1-2; a possible D gene is TRBD1 (5 bases). The ends were cut back, 0 bases at V and 1 base at J, with 12 bases in the middle. CDR3 length equals 16 residues. CDR1 is SGHVS and CDR2 is FQNEAQ in the germline V gene. Here the CDR3 reads CASSLARAALNYGYTF. The CDR3 DNA is TGTGCCAGCAGCTTAGCCAGGGCGGCCCTTAACTATGGCTACACCTTC.

The rearrangement joins TRBV4-1 to TRBJ1-1; 7 bases match TRBD1. Germline CDR1 MGHRA, CDR2 YSYEKL. The CDR3 contains 14 residues. The V segment lost 1 base and the J segment 5 bases; nucleotides outside the gene matches: 4. The CDR3 is CASSQGQGRTEAFF. The CDR3 DNA is TGCGCCAGCAGCCAAGGACAGGGAAGGACTGAAGCTTTCTTT.

The V and J genes are TRBV5-1 and TRBJ2-5, with TRBD1 matching over 9 bases. The V segment lost 4 bases and the J segment 4 bases; nucleotides outside the gene matches: 5. Germline V gene data show CDR1 as SGHRS and CDR2 as YFSETQ. The CDR3 is made up of 14 amino acids. The CDR3 loop reads CASSTDRGLETQYF. CDR3 DNA: TGCGCCAGCAGCACCGACAGGGGGTTAGAGACCCAGTACTTC.

The rearrangement joins TRBV18 to TRBJ1-5; D possibly corresponds to TRBD1 (5 bases). The V gene lost 5 bases and the J gene lost 2 bases, with 13 bases spanning the gap. The CDR3 consists of 15 residues. Germline assignment: CDR1 KGHSH and CDR2 LQKENI. The CDR3 DNA sequence: TGTGCCAGCTCAATCCGGGACTTGGGCAATCAGCCCCAGCATTTT. This gives the protein CASSIRDLGNQPQHF.